This T cell receptor (beta chain) was obtained from a study of blood T cells in healthy people across ages. Across the whole study: About one barcoded beta molecule was captured per two T cells (by template switching).

A second roughly 6 to 11 cycle PCR used barcoded and J-beta primers. TCRdb fed the 5' RACE reads into MiXCR, producing one record per CDR3 protein. In the table there are around 800,000 distinct CDR3 sequences, about a quarter of which are singletons. Germline-derived CDR1 and CDR2 are MNHEY and SVGEGT. The CDR3 extends over 14 amino acids. V was cut by 8 bases and J by 2 bases, with 16 bases left in between. These data are also associated with another study on T cells of mothers and their children. Turning to that study: Related mother-child pairs shared marginally more repertoire than unrelated pairs, though not significantly.

The sequencing sample was made of blood. This chain connects TRBV6-2 or TRBV6-3 to TRBJ2-7; D perhaps matches TRBD1 (5 bases). The receptor comes from a boy between 10 and 17 years old in good health. CDR3 DNA sequence: TGTGCCAGCGGCGTGAAGGGGCAAGCCTACGAGCAGTACTTC. Translating it yields CASGVKGQAYEQYF.